This TCR beta chain was observed in a study of blood T cell repertoires in COVID-19. CDR3 size: 15 residues. Germline V gene lookup returns CDR1 MNHNS and CDR2 SASEGT. V was shortened by 2 bases and J by 2 bases, with 10 bases between the two germline ends. Profiled with immunoSEQ multiplex PCR; TCRdb holds only in-frame clones, not every one. Altogether more than 85,000 clones are present, approximately 86% being singletons, with the ten largest covering about 6%. The rearrangement links TRBV6-1 to TRBJ1-5; no definite D call. The receptor comes from a woman in her fifties or sixties with acute or convalescent COVID-19. The specimen sequenced was peripheral blood. CDR3 nucleotide sequence: TGTGCCAGCAGTGAACTTGGAGGCGGCAATCAGCCCCAGCATTTT. It codes for CASSELGGGNQPQHF.